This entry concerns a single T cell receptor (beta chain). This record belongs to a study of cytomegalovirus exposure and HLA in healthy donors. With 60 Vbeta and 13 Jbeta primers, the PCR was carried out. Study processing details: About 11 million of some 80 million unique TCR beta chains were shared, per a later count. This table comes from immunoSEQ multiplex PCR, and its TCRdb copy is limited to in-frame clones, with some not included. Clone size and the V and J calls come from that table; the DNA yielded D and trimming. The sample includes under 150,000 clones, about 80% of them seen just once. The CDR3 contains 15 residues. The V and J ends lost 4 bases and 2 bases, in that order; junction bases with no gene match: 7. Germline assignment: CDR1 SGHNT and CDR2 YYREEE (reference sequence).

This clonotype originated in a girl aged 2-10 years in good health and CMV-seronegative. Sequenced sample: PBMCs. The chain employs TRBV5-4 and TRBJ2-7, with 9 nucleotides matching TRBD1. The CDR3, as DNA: TGTGCCAGCAGCGGGCCGGGACAGGGCCCCTACGAGCAGTACTTC. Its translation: CASSGPGQGPYEQYF.